Below, 3 T cell receptor beta chains from the same sample are listed, as sequenced in a study of CD8 T cells in Susac syndrome (dated by TCRdb to the late 2010s). The library was obtained by the immunoSEQ multiplex PCR assay. RNA was extracted using the RNeasy kit, and about 0.45 to 1 ug of the RNA was reverse transcribed with random hexamers. Using fastp trimming at Q25 and MiXCR clonotype assembly, TCRdb reanalyzed the public sequencing data and kept in-frame beta chains. Rows are unified per CDR3 protein, each entry keeping the most common DNA and genes. This sample gives about 80,000 distinct CDR3 sequences in total; 94% of them show up just once. Clones ranked in the top ten supply 0.26% of the sample. The specimen sequenced was CD8+ T cells from PBMCs. The receptor source for this set is a human donor in good health.

The chain joins TRBV5-6 to TRBJ2-1; maybe TRBD2 (6 bases). Germline V gene data show CDR1 as SGHDT and CDR2 as YYEEEE. Trimming removed 2 bases at V and 7 bases at J, with 13 bases between. There are 14 residues in the CDR3. The CDR3 reads CASSFGGFGNEQFF. In DNA, the CDR3 is TGTGCCAGCAGCTTTGGGGGGTTTGGGAATGAGCAGTTCTTC.

The CDR3 is CSFHRPLHF. The DNA of the CDR3 is TGCAGCTTCCACCGGCCCCTCCACTTT. The chain links TRBV29-1 to TRBJ1-6; unclear D gene. Trimming stripped 8 bases from V and 13 bases from J, with 9 bases between. CDR1 and CDR2 from the germline V gene are SQVTM and ANQGSEA. The CDR3 spans 9 residues.

The chain has TRBV18 and TRBJ2-7; D remains unclear. Looked up from germline, CDR1 is KGHSH and CDR2 is LQKENI. Trimming removed 7 bases from V and 0 bases from J, with 16 bases in between. The CDR3 length is 15 residues. CDR3 in amino acids: CASYLRQKSSYEQYV. The CDR3 DNA reads as TGTGCCAGCTACCTCAGGCAGAAAAGCTCCTACGAGCAGTACGTC.